The T cell receptor beta chain under discussion was sequenced for a study of blood T cell repertoires in COVID-19. Study as a whole: The United States, Italy and Spain provided the acute and convalescent COVID-19 samples. Sources were T cells, B-cell-depleted T cells, or PBMCs; the material itself was cDNA or gDNA.

Using immunoSEQ multiplex PCR, the repertoire was profiled, and TCRdb retains in-frame clones only, with some absent. The sample lists roughly 190,000 clones; roughly 80% were seen once. Enrolled through a virtual design, the participants were between roughly 18 and 90 years of age and came from about two dozen US areas. Participants had their cohort set by participant-reported clinical history. The V and J ends lost 2 bases and 3 bases respectively, with 4 bases between them. CDR3 length equals 12 residues. The germline gives CDR1 SEHNR, CDR2 FQNEAQ (reference sequence). The receptor was derived from an older woman with acute COVID-19. J is TRBJ1-1 and V is TRBV7-9; the D is unclear. Sequences were obtained from PBMCs or T cells enriched from blood (not recorded which). The CDR3: CASSLLYTEAFF. Here the CDR3 DNA reads TGTGCCAGCAGCTTACTGTACACTGAAGCTTTCTTT.